The clone carrying this T cell receptor beta chain was observed a handful of times. Antigen: not known. Germline V CDR1 and CDR2: SQVTM, ANQGSEA. V gave up 3 bases and J gave up 3 bases, with 18 bases separating them. CDR3 length equals 15 residues. The second PCR ran roughly 6 to 12 cycles with a sample-barcoded 5' primer and J-beta primers. MiXCR was run by TCRdb on the 5' RACE reads, yielding one entry per CDR3 protein. The sample holds under 950,000 distinct CDR3 sequences, about 20% seen once. Each sample yielded at least 6 micrograms of PBMC total RNA. This sample was included in a study of blood T cells in healthy people across ages. Study-level points and caveats: Across the age range, TCR beta diversity per million T cells fell in a roughly linear way. Naive T cell percentage showed a strong correlation with TCR beta diversity. Naive CD4+ cells and diversity were both higher in long-lived donors than in aged donors.

The sample was blood. The receptor comes from a man in his sixties or seventies in good health. J is TRBJ2-7 and V is TRBV29-1, with D possibly being TRBD1 or TRBD2 (5 bases each). The CDR3 here is CSVEGESGSFYEQYF. For the CDR3, the DNA is TGCAGCGTTGAGGGGGAGTCAGGGAGTTTCTACGAGCAGTACTTC.